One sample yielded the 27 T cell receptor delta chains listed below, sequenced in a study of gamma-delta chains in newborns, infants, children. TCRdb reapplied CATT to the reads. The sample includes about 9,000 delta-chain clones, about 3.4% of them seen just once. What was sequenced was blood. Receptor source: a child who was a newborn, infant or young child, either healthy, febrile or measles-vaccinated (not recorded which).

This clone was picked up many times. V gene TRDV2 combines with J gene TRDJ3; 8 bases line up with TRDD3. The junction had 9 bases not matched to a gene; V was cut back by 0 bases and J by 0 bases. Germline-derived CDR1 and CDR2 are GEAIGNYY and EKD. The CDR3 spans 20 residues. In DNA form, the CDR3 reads TGTGCCTGTGACACCCTACTGGGGGGCCCTAGCTCCTGGGACACCCGACAGATGTTTTTC. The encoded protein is CACDTLLGGPSSWDTRQMFF.

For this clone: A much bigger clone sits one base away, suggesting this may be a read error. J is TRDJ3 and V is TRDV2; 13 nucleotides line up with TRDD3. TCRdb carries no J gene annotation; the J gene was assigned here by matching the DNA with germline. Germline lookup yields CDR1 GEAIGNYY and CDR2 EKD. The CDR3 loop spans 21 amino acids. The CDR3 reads CACGLVLGDTDSSWDARQMFF. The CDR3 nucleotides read TGTGCCTGTGGCCTCGTACTGGGGGATACGGATTCCTCCTGGGACGCCCGACAGATGTTTTTC.

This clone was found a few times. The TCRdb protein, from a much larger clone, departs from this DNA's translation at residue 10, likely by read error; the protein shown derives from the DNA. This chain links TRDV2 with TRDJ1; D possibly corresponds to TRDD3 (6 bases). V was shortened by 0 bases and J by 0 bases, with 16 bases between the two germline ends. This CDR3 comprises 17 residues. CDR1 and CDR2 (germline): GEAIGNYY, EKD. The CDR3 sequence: CACDTLGSHPYTDKLIF. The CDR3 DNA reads TGTGCCTGTGACACCCTGGGGTCCCATCCCTACACCGATAAACTCATCTTT.

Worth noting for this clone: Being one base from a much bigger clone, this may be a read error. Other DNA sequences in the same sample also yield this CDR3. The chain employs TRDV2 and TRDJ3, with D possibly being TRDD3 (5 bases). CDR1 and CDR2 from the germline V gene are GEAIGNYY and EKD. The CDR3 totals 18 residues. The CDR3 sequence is CACDTGVHSSWDTRQMFF. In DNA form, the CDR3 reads TGTGCCTGTGACACCGGAGTTCATAGCTCCTGGGACACTCGACAGATGTTTTTC.

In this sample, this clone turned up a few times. Written as DNA, the CDR3 is TGTGCCTGTGACAGTACTGGTCCCTCCTGGGACACCCGACAGATGTTTTTC. Translated: CACDSTGPSWDTRQMFF. This chain joins TRDV2 and TRDJ3, with D perhaps TRDD3 (5 bases). Trimming took off 2 bases at V and 0 bases at J, with 10 bases between the two ends. CDR1 and CDR2 from the germline V gene are GEAIGNYY and EKD. There are 17 residues in the CDR3.

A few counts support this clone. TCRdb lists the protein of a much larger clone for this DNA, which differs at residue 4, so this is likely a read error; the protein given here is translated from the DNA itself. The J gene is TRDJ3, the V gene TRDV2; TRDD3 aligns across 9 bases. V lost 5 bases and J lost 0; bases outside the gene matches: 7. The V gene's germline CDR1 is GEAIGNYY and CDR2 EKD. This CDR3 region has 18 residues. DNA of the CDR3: TGTGCCTGTGGCGTACTGGGGGAAACCTCCTGGGACACCCGACAGATGTTTTTC. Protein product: CACGVLGETSWDTRQMFF.

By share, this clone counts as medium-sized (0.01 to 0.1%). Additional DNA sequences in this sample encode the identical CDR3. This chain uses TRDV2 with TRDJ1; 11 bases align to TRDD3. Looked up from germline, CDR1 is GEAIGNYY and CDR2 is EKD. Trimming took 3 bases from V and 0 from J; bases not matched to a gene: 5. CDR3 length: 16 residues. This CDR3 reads CACDALLGDNTDKLIF. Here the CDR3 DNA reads TGTGCCTGTGACGCCTTACTGGGGGATAACACCGATAAACTCATCTTT.

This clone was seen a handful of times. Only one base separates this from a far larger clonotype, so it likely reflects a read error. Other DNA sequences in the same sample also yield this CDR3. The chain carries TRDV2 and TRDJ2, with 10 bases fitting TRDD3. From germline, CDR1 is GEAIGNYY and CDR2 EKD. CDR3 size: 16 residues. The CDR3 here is CACDTVGDTLTAQLFF. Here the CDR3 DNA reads TGTGCCTGTGACACCGTGGGGGATACTTTGACAGCACAGCTCTTCTTT.

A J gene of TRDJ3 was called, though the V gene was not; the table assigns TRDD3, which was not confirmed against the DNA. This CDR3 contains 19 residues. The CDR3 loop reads CACDTGGLVSPWDTRQMFF. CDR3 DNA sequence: TGTGCCTGTGACACTGGGGGATTAGTATCGCCCTGGGACACCCGACAGATGTTTTTC.

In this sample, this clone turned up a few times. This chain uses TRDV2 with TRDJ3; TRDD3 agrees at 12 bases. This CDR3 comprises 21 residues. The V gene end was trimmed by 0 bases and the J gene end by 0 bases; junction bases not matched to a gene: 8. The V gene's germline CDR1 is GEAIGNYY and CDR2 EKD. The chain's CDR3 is CACDTVAGGYGSSWDTRQMFF. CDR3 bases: TGTGCCTGTGACACCGTGGCTGGGGGATACGGAAGCTCCTGGGACACCCGACAGATGTTTTTC.

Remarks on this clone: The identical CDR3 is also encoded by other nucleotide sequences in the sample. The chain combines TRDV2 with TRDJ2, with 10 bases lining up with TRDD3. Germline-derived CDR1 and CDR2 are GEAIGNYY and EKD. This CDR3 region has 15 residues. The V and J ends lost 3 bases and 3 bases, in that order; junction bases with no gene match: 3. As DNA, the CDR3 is TGTGCCTGTGACGCCCTGGGGGATATGACAGCACAACTCTTCTTT. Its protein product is CACDALGDMTAQLFF.

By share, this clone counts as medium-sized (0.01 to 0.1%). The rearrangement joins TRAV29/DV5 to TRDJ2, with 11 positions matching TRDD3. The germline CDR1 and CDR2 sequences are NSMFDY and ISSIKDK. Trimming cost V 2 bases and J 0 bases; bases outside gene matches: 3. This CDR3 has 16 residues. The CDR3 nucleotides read TGTGCAGCAAGGTACTGGGGGATAGCTTTGACAGCACAACTCTTCTTT. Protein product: CAARYWGIALTAQLFF.

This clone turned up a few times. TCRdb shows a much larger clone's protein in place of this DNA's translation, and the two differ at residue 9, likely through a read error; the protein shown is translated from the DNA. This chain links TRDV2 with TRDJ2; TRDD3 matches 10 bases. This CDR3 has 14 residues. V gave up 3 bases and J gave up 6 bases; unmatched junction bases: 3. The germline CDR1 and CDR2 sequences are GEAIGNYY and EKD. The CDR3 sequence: CACDVLGDAAQLFF. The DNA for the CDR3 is TGTGCCTGTGACGTACTGGGGGATGCAGCACAACTCTTCTTT.

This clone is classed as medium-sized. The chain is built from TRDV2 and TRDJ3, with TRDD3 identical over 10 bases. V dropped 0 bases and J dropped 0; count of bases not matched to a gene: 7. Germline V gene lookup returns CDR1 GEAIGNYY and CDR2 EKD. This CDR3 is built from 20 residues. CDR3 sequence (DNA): TGTGCCTGTGACACCGTTGGGGGATACCGAAGCTCCTGGGACACCCGACAGATGTTTTTC. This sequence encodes CACDTVGGYRSSWDTRQMFF.

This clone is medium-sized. The CDR3 DNA reads as TGTGCCTGTGACAAACTGGGATTATCCGATAAACTCATCTTT. This sequence encodes CACDKLGLSDKLIF. This rearrangement joins TRDV2 to TRDJ1; D might be TRDD3 (6 bases). Looked up from germline, CDR1 is GEAIGNYY and CDR2 is EKD. The CDR3 length is 14 residues. V dropped 2 bases and J dropped 3 bases, with 12 bases sitting between them.

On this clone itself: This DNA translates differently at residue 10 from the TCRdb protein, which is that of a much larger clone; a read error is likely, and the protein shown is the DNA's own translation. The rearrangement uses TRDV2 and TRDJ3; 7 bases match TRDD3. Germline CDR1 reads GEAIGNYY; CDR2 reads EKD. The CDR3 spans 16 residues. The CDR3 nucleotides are TGTGCCTGTGACTGGGGGAGCTCCTGGAACACCCGACAGATGTTTTTC. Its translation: CACDWGSSWNTRQMFF.

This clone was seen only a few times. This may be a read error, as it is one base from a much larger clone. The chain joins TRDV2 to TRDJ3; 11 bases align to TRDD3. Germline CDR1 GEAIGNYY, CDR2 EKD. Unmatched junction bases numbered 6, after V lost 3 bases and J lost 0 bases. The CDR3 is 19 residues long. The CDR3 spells CACDAVTGGYSWDTRQMFF. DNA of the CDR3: TGTGCCTGTGACGCCGTAACTGGGGGATACTCCTGGGACACCCGACAGATGTTTTTC.

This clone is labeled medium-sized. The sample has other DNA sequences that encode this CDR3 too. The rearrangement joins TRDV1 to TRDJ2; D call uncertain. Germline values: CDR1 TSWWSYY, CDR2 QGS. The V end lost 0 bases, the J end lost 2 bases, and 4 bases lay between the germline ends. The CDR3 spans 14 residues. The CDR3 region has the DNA TGTGCTCTTGGGGAACTCCCCTTGACAGCACAACTCTTCTTT. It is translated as CALGELPLTAQLFF.

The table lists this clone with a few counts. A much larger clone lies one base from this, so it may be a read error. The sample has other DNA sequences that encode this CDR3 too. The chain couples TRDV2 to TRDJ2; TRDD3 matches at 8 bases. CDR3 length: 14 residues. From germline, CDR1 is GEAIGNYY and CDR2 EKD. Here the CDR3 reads CACDTGDTTAQLFF. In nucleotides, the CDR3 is TGTGCCTGCGACACAGGGGATACGACAGCACAACTCTTCTTT.

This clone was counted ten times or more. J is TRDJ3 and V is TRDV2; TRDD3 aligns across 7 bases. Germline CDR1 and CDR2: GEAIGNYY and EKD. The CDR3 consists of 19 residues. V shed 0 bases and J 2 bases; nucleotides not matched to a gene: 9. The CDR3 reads CACDTWGNLTPWDTRQMFF. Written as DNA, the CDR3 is TGTGCCTGTGACACCTGGGGGAACTTAACCCCCTGGGACACCCGACAGATGTTTTTC.

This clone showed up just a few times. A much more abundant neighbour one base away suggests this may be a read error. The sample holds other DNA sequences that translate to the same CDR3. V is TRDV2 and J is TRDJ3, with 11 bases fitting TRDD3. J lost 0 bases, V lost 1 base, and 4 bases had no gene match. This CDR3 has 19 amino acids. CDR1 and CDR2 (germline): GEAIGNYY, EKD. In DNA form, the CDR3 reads TGTGCCTGTGACACTGGGGGATACGGCAGCTCCTGGGACACCCGACAGATGTTTTTC. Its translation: CACDTGGYGSSWDTRQMFF.

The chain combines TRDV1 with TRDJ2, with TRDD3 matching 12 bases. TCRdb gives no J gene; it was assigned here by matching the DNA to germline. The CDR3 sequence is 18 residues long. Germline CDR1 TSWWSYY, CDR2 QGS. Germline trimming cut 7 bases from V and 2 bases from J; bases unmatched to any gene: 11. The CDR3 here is CALAFLRTGGYLTAQLFF. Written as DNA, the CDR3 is TGTGCTCTTGCCTTCCTACGTACTGGGGGATACTTGACAGCACAACTCTTCTTT.

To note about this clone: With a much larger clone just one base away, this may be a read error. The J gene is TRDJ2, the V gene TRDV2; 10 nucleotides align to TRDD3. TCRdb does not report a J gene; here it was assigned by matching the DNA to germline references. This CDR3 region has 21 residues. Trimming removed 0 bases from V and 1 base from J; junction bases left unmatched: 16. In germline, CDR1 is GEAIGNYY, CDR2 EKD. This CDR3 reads CACDTVVLGDPRPFLTAQLFF. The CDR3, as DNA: TGTGCCTGTGACACCGTCGTACTGGGGGATCCACGCCCATTTTTGACAGCACAACTCTTCTTT.

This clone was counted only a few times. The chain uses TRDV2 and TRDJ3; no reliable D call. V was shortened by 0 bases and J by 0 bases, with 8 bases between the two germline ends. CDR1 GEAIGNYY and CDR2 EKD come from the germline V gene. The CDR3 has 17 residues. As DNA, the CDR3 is TGTGCCTGTGACACCTGGGCCCGCTCCTGGGACACCCGACAGATGTTTTTC. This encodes CACDTWARSWDTRQMFF.

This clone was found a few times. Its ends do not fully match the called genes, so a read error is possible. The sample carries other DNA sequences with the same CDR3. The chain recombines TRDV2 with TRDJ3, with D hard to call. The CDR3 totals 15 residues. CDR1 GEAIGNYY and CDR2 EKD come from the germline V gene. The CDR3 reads CACDTGSWDTRQMFF. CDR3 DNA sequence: TGCGCCTGTGACACGGGATCCTGGGACACCCGACAGATGTTTTTC.

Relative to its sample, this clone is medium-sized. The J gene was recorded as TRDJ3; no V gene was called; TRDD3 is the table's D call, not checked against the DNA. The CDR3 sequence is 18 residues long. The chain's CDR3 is CACDTADTRSWDTRQMFF. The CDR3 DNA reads TGTGCCTGTGACACCGCCGATACGCGCTCCTGGGACACCCGACAGATGTTTTTC.

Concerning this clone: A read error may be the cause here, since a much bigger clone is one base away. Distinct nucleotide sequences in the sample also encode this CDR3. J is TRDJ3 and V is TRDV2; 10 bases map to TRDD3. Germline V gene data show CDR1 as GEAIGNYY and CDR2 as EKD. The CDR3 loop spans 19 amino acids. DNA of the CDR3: TGCGCCTGTGACACCTGGGGGATAAAGGGTCCCTGGGACACCCGACAGATGTTTTTC. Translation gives CACDTWGIKGPWDTRQMFF.